Sequencing of this TCR beta chain was carried out in a study of response to subunit inactivated influenza vaccine. V lost 3 bases and J lost 5, with 15 bases in between. This CDR3 spans 15 amino acids. Germline V gene lookup returns CDR1 MNHEY and CDR2 SVGAGI. This clonotype was counted only a few times. Its antigen remains unidentified. MiXCR was run by TCRdb on the RT-PCR reads, yielding one entry per CDR3 protein. The table lists hundreds of thousands of distinct CDR3 sequences, about 15% of them singletons. Whole-study findings and limits: There was a suggestion from the authors that each seasonal influenza vaccination recruits few new T cells.

V usage is TRBV6-5 and J usage is TRBJ2-3; D is possibly TRBD1 or TRBD2 (5 bases each). This specimen consisted of PBMCs from blood, obtained around two weeks before vaccination. The sequence came from a man in his forties or fifties who received an inactivated influenza vaccine. This chain's CDR3 is CASSYRGPVGDTQYF. As DNA, the CDR3 is TGTGCCAGCAGTTATAGGGGACCAGTCGGAGATACGCAGTATTTT.